The 14 T cell receptor beta chains given below trace back to one sample, sequenced in a study of T-cell reconstitution after alpha-beta-depleted transplantation in children (dated by TCRdb to 2016 to 2017). Libraries were made using PCR. Reads for this sample came from an Illumina HiSeq 2500. TCR library preparation used molecular barcoding, with unique molecular identifiers applied to normalize quantification of the TCRbeta repertoire. TCRdb itself trimmed the public reads at Q25 with fastp, ran MiXCR and retained productive beta chains. A single entry per CDR3 protein holds the most common genes and DNA from its merged rows. Present in this sample are 350,000 to 400,000 distinct CDR3 sequences, about an eighth of which were seen just once. The ten largest account for around 4% of the sample. The sample was PBMCs, taken from the stem cell graft. These receptors were taken from a human donor who donated a stem cell graft to a child with Fanconi anemia.

The table lists this clonotype with a few counts. The chain is built from TRBV29-1 and TRBJ1-5, with D uncertain. This CDR3 region has 12 residues. CDR1 and CDR2 (germline): SQVTM, ANQGSEA. V lost 4 bases and J 7 bases, leaving 11 bases between the germline ends. This CDR3 reads CSVVSAGQPQHF. Written as DNA, the CDR3 is TGCAGCGTTGTGTCAGCGGGGCAGCCCCAGCATTTT.

The chain is built from TRBV19 and TRBJ2-5; no definite D call. This CDR3 has 13 amino acids. Trimming left V 8 bases short and J 4 bases short, with 14 bases between. Germline V gives CDR1 LNHDA, CDR2 SQIVND (reference sequence). The CDR3 DNA is TGTGCCAGTGACTCCCCTGGATCAGAGACCCAGTACTTC. Protein product: CASDSPGSETQYF.

This clonotype was counted only a few times. The chain joins TRBV27 to TRBJ1-1; perhaps TRBD1 as D (5 bases). V lost 6 bases and J 0 bases, leaving 14 bases between the germline ends. The CDR3 length is 15 residues. Germline assignment: CDR1 MNHEY and CDR2 SMNVEV (reference sequence). The CDR3 region is CASRIQGNMNTEAFF. In nucleotides, the CDR3 is TGTGCCAGCAGGATCCAGGGAAACATGAACACTGAAGCTTTCTTT.

Concerning this clonotype: Given a much more abundant clone one base away, this may be a read error. The rearrangement uses TRBV20-1 and TRBJ1-2; D possibly corresponds to TRBD1 (6 bases). Germline CDR1 DFQATT, CDR2 SNEGSKA (reference sequence). This CDR3 comprises 13 residues. In DNA, the CDR3 is TGCATTGTTAAGGTCACCCCAGGGGATGGCTACACCTTC. Protein sequence: CIVKVTPGDGYTF.

The chain carries TRBV10-3 and TRBJ1-1; D is unresolved. This CDR3 is built from 11 residues. Germline CDR1 and CDR2: ENHRY and SYGVKD. Trimming pared 1 base from V and 3 bases from J, leaving 0 bases between. CDR3 sequence: CAISEYTEAFF. The DNA for the CDR3 is TGTGCCATCAGTGAGTACACTGAAGCTTTCTTT.

This clonotype was seen more than once but under ten times. V is TRBV12-3 or TRBV12-4 and J is TRBJ2-7; D is uncertain. CDR3 length equals 14 residues. Trimming cost V 3 bases and J 0 bases, with 9 bases left between them. The CDR3 reads CASSLPGASYEQYF. The CDR3 DNA sequence: TGTGCCAGCAGTTTGCCAGGCGCCTCCTACGAGCAGTACTTC.

The chain couples TRBV15 to TRBJ2-7; 8 nucleotides match TRBD1. This CDR3 spans 14 amino acids. CDR1 LNHNV and CDR2 YYDKDF come from the germline V gene (reference sequence). V trimming: 4 bases; J trimming: 4 bases; junction bases outside the gene matches: 6. This chain's CDR3 is CATSTGTGAYEQYF. The CDR3 coding sequence is TGTGCCACCAGCACCGGGACAGGAGCTTACGAGCAGTACTTC.

The chain uses TRBV5-4 and TRBJ2-6; 7 nucleotides match TRBD2. The CDR3 runs to 16 residues. The germline CDR1 and CDR2 sequences are SGHNT and YYREEE (reference sequence). V gave up 1 base and J gave up 2 bases; unmatched junction bases: 3. The CDR3 is CASSLRRGAGANVLTF. The CDR3 bases are TGTGCCAGCAGCTTGCGACGGGGGGCTGGGGCCAACGTCCTGACTTTC.

A few counts support this clonotype. The V call is TRBV4-1, the J call TRBJ2-5; 7 bases are shared with TRBD2. In germline, CDR1 is MGHRA, CDR2 YSYEKL. Trimming took 3 bases from V and 2 from J; bases not matched to a gene: 6. This CDR3 has 15 residues. The CDR3 DNA follows: TGCGCCAGCAGCCAGCAGTGGGGGGGACAAGAGACCCAGTACTTC. Amino acid sequence: CASSQQWGGQETQYF.

Comment on this clonotype: Relative to the germline gene, one junction end is altered; a read error may explain this. The chain uses TRBV7-8 and TRBJ1-5, with D possibly being TRBD1 (6 bases). The CDR3 covers 16 residues. Per the germline V gene, CDR1 is SGHVS and CDR2 is FQNEAQ. The CDR3 nucleotides are TGTGCCAGCAGCTTTGGCACTTCAGGGGACGGTGGGCCCCAACATTTT. Its translation: CASSFGTSGDGGPQHF.

This clonotype has ten or more counts. The chain combines TRBV24-1 with TRBJ2-5, with 11 bases identical to TRBD1. Germline V gene data show CDR1 as KGHDR and CDR2 as SFDVKD. The CDR3 is 15 amino acids. Losses at the gene ends were 3 bases for V and 5 bases for J; bases not matched to a gene: 4. CDR3 protein: CATSDTGQGGETQYF. Written as DNA, the CDR3 is TGTGCCACCAGTGATACGGGACAGGGGGGGGAGACCCAGTACTTC.

The gene calls are TRBV2 and TRBJ1-1; a possible D gene is TRBD1 (6 bases). The V and J ends lost 6 bases and 6 bases respectively, with 20 bases between them. This CDR3 region has 15 residues. Germline CDR1 reads SNHLY; CDR2 reads FYNNEI. The CDR3 DNA follows: TGTGCCAGCAGACAACAGGGTCAGGCTGTGTCTGAAGCTTTCTTT. It specifies CASRQQGQAVSEAFF.

This clonotype was observed a few times. The V and J genes are TRBV20-1 and TRBJ1-5; D not resolved. The CDR3 sequence is 13 residues long. Germline assignment: CDR1 DFQATT and CDR2 SNEGSKA (reference sequence). V lost 1 base and J lost 6, with 10 bases in between. The chain's CDR3 is CSARGQAGQPQHF. CDR3 coding DNA: TGCAGTGCTAGAGGTCAGGCCGGTCAGCCCCAGCATTTT.

This clonotype was seen only once. The rearrangement joins TRBV5-1 to TRBJ2-6; no firm D call. Between the trimmed V and J ends, which lost 1 base and 6 bases, there was a span of 2 bases. CDR1 and CDR2 (germline): SGHRS, YFSETQ. CDR3 size: 12 residues. The CDR3 spells CASSLPANVLTF. The CDR3 bases are TGCGCCAGCAGCTTGCCGGCCAACGTCCTGACTTTC.